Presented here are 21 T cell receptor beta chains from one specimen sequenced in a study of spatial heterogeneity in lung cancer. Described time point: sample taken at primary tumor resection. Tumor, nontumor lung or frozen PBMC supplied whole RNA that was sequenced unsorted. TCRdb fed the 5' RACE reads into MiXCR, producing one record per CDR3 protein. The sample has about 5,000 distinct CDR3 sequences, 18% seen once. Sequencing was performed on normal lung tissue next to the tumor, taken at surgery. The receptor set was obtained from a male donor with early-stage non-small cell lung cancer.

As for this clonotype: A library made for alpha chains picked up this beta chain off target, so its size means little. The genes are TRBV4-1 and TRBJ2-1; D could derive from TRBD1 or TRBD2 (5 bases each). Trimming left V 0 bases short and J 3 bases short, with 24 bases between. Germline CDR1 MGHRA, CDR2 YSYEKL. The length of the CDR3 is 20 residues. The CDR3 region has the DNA TGCGCCAGCAGCCAAGATACGGGACCCATGCGATCGGGGTTCTACAATGAGCAGTTCTTC. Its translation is CASSQDTGPMRSGFYNEQFF.

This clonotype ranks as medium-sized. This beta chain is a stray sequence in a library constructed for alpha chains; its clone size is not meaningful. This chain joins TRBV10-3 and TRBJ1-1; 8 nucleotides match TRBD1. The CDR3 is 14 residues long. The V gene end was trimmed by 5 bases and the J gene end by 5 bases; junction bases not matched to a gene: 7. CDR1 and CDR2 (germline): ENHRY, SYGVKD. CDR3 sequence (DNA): TGTGCCATCAGTACTGACAGGGGAAGGACTGAAGCTTTCTTT. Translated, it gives CAISTDRGRTEAFF.

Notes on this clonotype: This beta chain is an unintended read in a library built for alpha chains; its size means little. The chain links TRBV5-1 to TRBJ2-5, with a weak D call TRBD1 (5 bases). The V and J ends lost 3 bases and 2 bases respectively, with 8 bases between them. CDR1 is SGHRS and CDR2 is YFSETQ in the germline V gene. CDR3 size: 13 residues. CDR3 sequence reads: CASSWQGQETQYF. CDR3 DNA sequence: TGCGCCAGCAGCTGGCAGGGACAAGAGACCCAGTACTTC. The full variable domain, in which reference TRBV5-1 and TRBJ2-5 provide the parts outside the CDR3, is KAGVTQTPRYLIKTRGQQVTLSCSPISGHRSVSWYQQTPGQGLQFLFEYFSETQRNKGNFPGRFSGRQFSNSRSEMNVSTLELGDSALYLCASSWQGQETQYFGPGTRLLVL.

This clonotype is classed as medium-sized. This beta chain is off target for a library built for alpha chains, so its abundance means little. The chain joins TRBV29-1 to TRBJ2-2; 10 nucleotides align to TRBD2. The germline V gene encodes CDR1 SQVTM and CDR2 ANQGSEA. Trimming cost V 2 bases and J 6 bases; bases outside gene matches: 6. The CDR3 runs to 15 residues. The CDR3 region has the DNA TGCAGCGTTGAATTTCGAGCGGGAGGGCCCGGGGAGCTGTTTTTT. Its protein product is CSVEFRAGGPGELFF.

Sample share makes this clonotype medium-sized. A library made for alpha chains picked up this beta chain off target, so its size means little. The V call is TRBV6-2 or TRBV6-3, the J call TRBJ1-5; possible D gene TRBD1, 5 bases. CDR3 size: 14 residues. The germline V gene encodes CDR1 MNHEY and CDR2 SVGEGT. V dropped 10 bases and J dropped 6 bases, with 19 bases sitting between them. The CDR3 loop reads CANPPGRHSQPQHF. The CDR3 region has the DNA TGTGCCAACCCTCCGGGGCGTCATAGTCAGCCCCAGCATTTT.

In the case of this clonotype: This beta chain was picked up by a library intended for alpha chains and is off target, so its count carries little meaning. CDR3 bases: TGTGCCAGCAGTTTAGGTGGGGGGGCGTACCAAGAGACCCAGTACTTC. Translated: CASSLGGGAYQETQYF. V is TRBV27 and J is TRBJ2-5; D is perhaps TRBD2 (7 bases). This CDR3 region has 16 residues. CDR1 is MNHEY and CDR2 is SMNVEV in the germline V gene (reference sequence). V shed 2 bases and J shed 0 bases, with 13 bases lying between them.

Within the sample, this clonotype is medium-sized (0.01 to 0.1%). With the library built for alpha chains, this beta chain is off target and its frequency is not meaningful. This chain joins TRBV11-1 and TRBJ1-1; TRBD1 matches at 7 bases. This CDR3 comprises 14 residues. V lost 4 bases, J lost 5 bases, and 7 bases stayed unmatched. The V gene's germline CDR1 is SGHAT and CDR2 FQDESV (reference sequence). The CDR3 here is CASSSSDRRTEAFF. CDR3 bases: TGTGCCAGCAGCTCTTCGGACAGGCGGACTGAAGCTTTCTTT.

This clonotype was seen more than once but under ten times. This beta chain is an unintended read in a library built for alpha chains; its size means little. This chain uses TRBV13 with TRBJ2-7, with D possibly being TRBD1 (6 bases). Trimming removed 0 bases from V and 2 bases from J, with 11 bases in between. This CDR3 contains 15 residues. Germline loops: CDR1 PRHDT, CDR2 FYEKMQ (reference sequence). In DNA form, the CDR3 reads TGTGCCAGCAGCTTAGGCCCCGGGACACCCTACGAGCAGTACTTC. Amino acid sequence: CASSLGPGTPYEQYF.

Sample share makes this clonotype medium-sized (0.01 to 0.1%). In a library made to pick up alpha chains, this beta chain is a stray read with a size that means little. Here the CDR3 reads CASSVGPYSNQPQHF. The CDR3 DNA sequence: TGTGCCAGCAGCGTTGGACCGTATAGCAATCAGCCCCAGCATTTT. The chain recombines TRBV9 with TRBJ1-5, with D uncertain. The CDR3 is made up of 15 amino acids. The V end lost 2 bases, the J end lost 0 bases, and 9 bases lay between the germline ends. Germline loops: CDR1 SGDLS, CDR2 YYNGEE. Variable domain in full (rest from reference TRBV9 and TRBJ1-5): DSGVTQTPKHLITATGQRVTLRCSPRSGDLSVYWYQQSLDQGLQFLIQYYNGEERAKGNILERFSAQQFPDLHSELNLSSLELGDSALYFCASSVGPYSNQPQHFGDGTRLSIL.

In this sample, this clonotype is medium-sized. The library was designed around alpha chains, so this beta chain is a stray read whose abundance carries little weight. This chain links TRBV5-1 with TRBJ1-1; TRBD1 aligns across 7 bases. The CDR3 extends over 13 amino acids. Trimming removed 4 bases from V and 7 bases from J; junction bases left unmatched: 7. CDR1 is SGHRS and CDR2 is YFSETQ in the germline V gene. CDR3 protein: CASSGGQPREAFF. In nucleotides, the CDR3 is TGCGCCAGCAGCGGGGGACAGCCACGTGAAGCTTTCTTT.

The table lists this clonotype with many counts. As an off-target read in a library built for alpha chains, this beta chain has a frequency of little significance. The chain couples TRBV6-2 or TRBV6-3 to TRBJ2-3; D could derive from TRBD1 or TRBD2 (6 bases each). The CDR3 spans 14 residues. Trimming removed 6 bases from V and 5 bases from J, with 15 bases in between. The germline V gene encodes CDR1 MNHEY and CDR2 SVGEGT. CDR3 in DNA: TGTGCCAGCAGGTGGGGGGCCCTGGGAGATACGCAGTATTTT. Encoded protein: CASRWGALGDTQYF.

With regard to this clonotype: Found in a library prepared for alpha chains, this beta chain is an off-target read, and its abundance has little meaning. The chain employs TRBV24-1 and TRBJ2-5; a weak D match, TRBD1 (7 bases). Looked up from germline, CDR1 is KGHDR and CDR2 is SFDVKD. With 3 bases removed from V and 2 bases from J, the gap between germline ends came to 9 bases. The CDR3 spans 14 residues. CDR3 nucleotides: TGTGCCACCAGTGATGCGGGACAGCAAGAGACCCAGTACTTC. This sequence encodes CATSDAGQQETQYF.

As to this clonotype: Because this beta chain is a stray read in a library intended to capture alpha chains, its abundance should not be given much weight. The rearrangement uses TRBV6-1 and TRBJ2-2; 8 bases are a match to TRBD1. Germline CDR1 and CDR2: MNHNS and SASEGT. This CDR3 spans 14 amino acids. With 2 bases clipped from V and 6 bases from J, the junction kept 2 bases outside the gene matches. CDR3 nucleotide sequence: TGTGCCAGCAGTGAAAGACAGGGGTCCGGGGAGCTGTTTTTT. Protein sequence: CASSERQGSGELFF.

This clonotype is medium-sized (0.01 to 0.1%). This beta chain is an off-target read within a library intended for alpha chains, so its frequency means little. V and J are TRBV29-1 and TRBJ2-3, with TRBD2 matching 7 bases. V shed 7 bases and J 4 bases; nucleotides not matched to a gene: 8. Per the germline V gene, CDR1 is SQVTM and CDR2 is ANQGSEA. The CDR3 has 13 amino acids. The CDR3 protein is CSAPRRGADTQYF. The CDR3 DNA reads TGCAGCGCCCCTCGACGGGGGGCAGATACGCAGTATTTT.

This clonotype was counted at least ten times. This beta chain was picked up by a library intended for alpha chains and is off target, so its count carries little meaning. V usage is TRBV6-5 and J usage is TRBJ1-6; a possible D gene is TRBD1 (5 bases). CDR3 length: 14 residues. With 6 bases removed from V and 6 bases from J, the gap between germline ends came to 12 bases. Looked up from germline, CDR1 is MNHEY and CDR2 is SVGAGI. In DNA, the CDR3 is TGTGCCAGCAGCCCAGGGTTAGCTAATTCACCCCTCCACTTT. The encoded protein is CASSPGLANSPLHF.

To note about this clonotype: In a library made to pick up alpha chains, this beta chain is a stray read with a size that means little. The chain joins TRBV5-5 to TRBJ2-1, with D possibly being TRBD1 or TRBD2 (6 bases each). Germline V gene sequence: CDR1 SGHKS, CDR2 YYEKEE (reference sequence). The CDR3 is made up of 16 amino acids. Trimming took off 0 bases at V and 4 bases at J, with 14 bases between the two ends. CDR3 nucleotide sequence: TGTGCCAGCAGCTTGGACAGGGAGGTCTATTACAATGAGCAGTTCTTC. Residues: CASSLDREVYYNEQFF.

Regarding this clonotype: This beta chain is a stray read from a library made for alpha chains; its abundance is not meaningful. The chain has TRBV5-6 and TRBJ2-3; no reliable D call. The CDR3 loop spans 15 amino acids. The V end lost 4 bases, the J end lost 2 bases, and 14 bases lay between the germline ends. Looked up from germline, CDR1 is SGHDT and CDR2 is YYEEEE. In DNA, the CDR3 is TGTGCCAGCAGCCTGGTGTTGGCACACACAGATACGCAGTATTTT. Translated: CASSLVLAHTDTQYF. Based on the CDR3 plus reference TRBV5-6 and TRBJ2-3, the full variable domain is DAGVTQSPTHLIKTRGQQVTLRCSPKSGHDTVSWYQQALGQGPQFIFQYYEEEERQRGNFPDRFSGHQFPNYSSELNVNALLLGDSALYLCASSLVLAHTDTQYFGPGTRLTVL.

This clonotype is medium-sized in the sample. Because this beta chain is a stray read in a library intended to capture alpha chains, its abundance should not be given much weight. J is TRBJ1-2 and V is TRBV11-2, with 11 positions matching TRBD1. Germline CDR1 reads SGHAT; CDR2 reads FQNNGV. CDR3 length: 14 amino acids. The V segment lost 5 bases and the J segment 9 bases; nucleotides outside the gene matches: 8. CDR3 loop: CASSQVGTGGSYTF. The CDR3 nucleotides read TGTGCCAGCAGCCAGGTCGGGACAGGGGGTAGCTACACCTTC.

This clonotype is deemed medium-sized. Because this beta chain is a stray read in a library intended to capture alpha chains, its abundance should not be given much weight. The CDR3 nucleotides read TGTGCCTGGAGAGATGACAGCTACAATGAGCAGTTCTTC. Translating gives CAWRDDSYNEQFF. The chain employs TRBV30 and TRBJ2-1; perhaps TRBD1 as D (5 bases). Between the trimmed V and J ends, which lost 3 bases and 3 bases, there was a span of 9 bases. CDR1 GTSNPN and CDR2 SVGIG come from the germline V gene (reference sequence). The CDR3 contains 13 residues.

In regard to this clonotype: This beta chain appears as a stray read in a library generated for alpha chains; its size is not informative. The CDR3 protein is CASSPGQGGPGELFF. The DNA of the CDR3 is TGTGCCAGCAGCCCGGGACAGGGAGGGCCCGGGGAGCTGTTTTTT. The chain couples TRBV6-6 to TRBJ2-2, with 9 bases that match TRBD1. The CDR3 spans 15 residues. The trim removed 6 bases at V and 6 bases at J, leaving 8 bases unmatched. The germline CDR1 and CDR2 sequences are MNHNY and SVGAGI (reference sequence).

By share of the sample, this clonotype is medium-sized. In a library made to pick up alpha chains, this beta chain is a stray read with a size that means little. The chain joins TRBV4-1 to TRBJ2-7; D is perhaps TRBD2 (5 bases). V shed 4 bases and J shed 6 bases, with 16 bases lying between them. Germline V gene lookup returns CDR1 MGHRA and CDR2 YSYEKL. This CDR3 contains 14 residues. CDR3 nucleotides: TGCGCCAGCAGCCCCCGGAGAGGGCGCGGCGAGCAGTACGTC. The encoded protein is CASSPRRGRGEQYV.